The present T cell receptor (beta chain) was sequenced within a study of T cell responses to AZD1222 COVID-19 vaccine. CDR3 length: 14 amino acids. The J segment lost 10 bases and the V segment lost 2 bases, leaving 7 bases of the junction unmatched. Germline V gene lookup returns CDR1 MNHEY and CDR2 SVGEGT. Profiled with immunoSEQ multiplex PCR; TCRdb holds only in-frame clones, not every one. This sample has 30,000 to 35,000 clones, with around 82% found just once. Study-wide findings and caveats: Distributed over spike, vaccine-associated CD4 TCRs predominated at 160-218 and 743-854.

A word on this clone: Antigen: not known.

The sequence was collected from an adult who received the AZD1222 COVID-19 vaccine. The chain combines TRBV6-2 or TRBV6-3 with TRBJ2-1; TRBD2 aligns across 8 bases. The material sequenced was peripheral blood, taken 28 days after the second AZD1222 dose. The CDR3 nucleotides are TGTGCCAGCAGTTACGGGACTAGGACGTCGGAGCAGTTCTTC. This codes for CASSYGTRTSEQFF.